This TCR beta chain was captured by sequencing in a study of T cells after yellow fever vaccination. Looking at the study overall: With SMART-Seq v4 Ultra Low Input, the fractions containing low cell numbers were prepared.

This CDR3 spans 14 amino acids. With V trimmed by 5 bases and J by 5 bases, 6 bases remained unmatched. Germline CDR1 is MNHEY and CDR2 is SVGEGT. In this sample, this clonotype turned up many times. Its target is not known. Synthesis of TCR cDNA relied on 5'RACE template switching, which attached a universal primer site and UMIs. TCRdb analysed the 5' RACE reads with MiXCR anew, one entry per CDR3 protein. The sample records fewer than 450,000 distinct CDR3 sequences, 3.5% to 4.5% being singletons. Study-wide points: Clones from primary vaccination mostly reappeared after the booster (roughly 95% CD4, approximately 88% CD8).

The receptor was isolated from a man aged 18 to 29 who received the YFV17D yellow fever vaccine. V is TRBV6-2 or TRBV6-3 and J is TRBJ1-5; 7 bases map to TRBD1. The material was PBMCs, obtained 5 days after the yellow fever booster vaccination. DNA for the CDR3: TGTGCCAGCAGTACGAACAGGGGCTATCAGCCCCAGCATTTT. Protein sequence: CASSTNRGYQPQHF.